The rows below give T cell receptor beta chains drawn from one sample of a study of T-cell reconstitution after alpha-beta-depleted transplantation in children. Each CDR3 protein gets one entry after TCRdb re-called the PCR reads with MiXCR. The data contain around 800,000 distinct CDR3 sequences, 15% to 20% of them singletons. Sequencing used PBMCs, mostly from graft donor cells, obtained 360 days after TCRalphabeta/CD19-depleted stem cell transplant. Source of these receptors: a male patient between 5 and 17 years old who had a stem cell transplant for acute lymphoblastic leukemia, so the T cells may come from the graft donor. CDR3s include the opening cysteine and the closing phenylalanine or tryptophan. D genes are given only for firm matches. Clone size is not always given. Where it is, it says once, few, many or a class for expanded clones.

>-|TRBJ2-2|-|TRBV9
CASSVDKMNTGELFF
TGTGCCAGCAGCGTAGACAAGATGAACACCGGGGAGCTGTTTTTT
>many|TRBJ2-1|-|TRBV5-8
CASILIRGNYNEQFF
TGTGCCAGCATCCTAATCAGGGGAAACTACAATGAGCAGTTCTTC
>many|TRBJ1-6|-|TRBV6-5
CASSSNSPLHF
TGTGCCAGCAGTTCTAATTCACCCCTCCACTTT
>few|TRBJ2-7|-|TRBV6-4
CASSEGTAGSYEQYF
TGTGCCAGCAGTGAGGGGACGGCGGGCTCCTACGAGCAGTACTTC
>many|TRBJ2-7|-|TRBV10-3
CAINQLRGQTEYF
TGTGCCATCAATCAGCTGCGCGGACAGACCGAATACTTC
>-|TRBJ2-7|-|TRBV29-1
CSVGRGTYEQYF
TGCAGCGTTGGACGCGGGACCTACGAGCAGTACTTC
>few|TRBJ2-3|TRBD1|TRBV5-1
CASSLGDRDLDTQYF
TGCGCCAGCAGCTTGGGGGACAGGGACTTAGATACGCAGTATTTT
>-|TRBJ2-3|-|TRBV20-1
CSGMWRGTDTQYF
TGCAGTGGAATGTGGAGGGGCACAGATACGCAGTATTTT
>few|TRBJ2-7|-|TRBV4-1
CASSQNWLTGDEQYF
TGCGCCAGCAGCCAAAACTGGCTAACCGGAGACGAGCAGTACTTC
>few|TRBJ2-3|-|TRBV7-9
CASSPRPSTDTQYF
TGTGCCAGCAGTCCCCGTCCTTCCACAGATACGCAGTATTTT
>-|TRBJ2-5|-|TRBV4-1
CASSQLSKETQYF
TGCGCCAGCAGCCAATTGTCCAAAGAGACCCAGTACTTC
>few|TRBJ2-7|TRBD1|TRBV10-3
CAIRSGGGFYEQYF
TGTGCCATCAGGTCAGGGGGCGGCTTCTACGAGCAGTACTTC
>-|TRBJ2-7|-|TRBV5-1
CASSLVPGVVYEQYF
TGCGCCAGCAGCTTGGTGCCAGGGGTCGTTTACGAGCAGTACTTC
>few|TRBJ1-4|-|TRBV2
CASRKGDEKLFF
TGTGCCAGCAGAAAGGGGGATGAAAAACTGTTTTTT
>-|TRBJ2-4|TRBD2|TRBV3-1
CASSQESRLAEGWYIQYF
TGTGCCAGCAGCCAAGAGTCCCGACTAGCGGAGGGATGGTACATTCAGTACTTC
>many|TRBJ2-3|-|TRBV3-1
CASSQVDTQYF
TGTGCCAGCAGCCAAGTAGATACGCAGTATTTT
>-|TRBJ2-7|-|TRBV9
CASSGGDYEQYF
TGTGCCAGCAGCGGGGGGGACTACGAGCAGTACTTC
>-|TRBJ2-1|-|TRBV12-3/TRBV12-4
CASSRQRVSYNEQFF
TGTGCCAGCAGCCGCCAGCGGGTCTCCTACAATGAGCAGTTCTTC
>-|TRBJ2-7|-|TRBV7-9
CASSTRVEGPLPSGQYF
TGTGCCAGCAGCACTAGGGTAGAGGGGCCTTTACCCTCCGGGCAGTACTTC
>many|TRBJ2-5|-|TRBV11-1
CASSLGGQGKQTQYF
TGTGCCAGCAGCTTAGGAGGACAAGGAAAGCAGACCCAGTACTTC
>few|TRBJ1-3|-|TRBV29-1
CSASRTSSGNTIYF
TGCAGCGCCTCCCGAACAAGCTCTGGAAACACCATATATTTT
>-|TRBJ2-5|TRBD2|TRBV5-1
CASSNRDYQILGETQYF
TGCGCCAGCAGCAACCGGGACTACCAAATACTAGGGGAGACCCAGTACTTC
>-|TRBJ2-1|-|TRBV12-1
CASSQRHRGGGYNEQFF
TGTGCCAGCAGCCAGAGGCACAGGGGCGGGGGATACAATGAGCAGTTCTTC
>-|TRBJ2-3|TRBD2|TRBV5-1
CASSKTSGTRTDTQYF
TGCGCCAGCAGCAAAACTAGCGGGACGCGCACAGATACGCAGTATTTT
>many|TRBJ1-5|-|TRBV12-3/TRBV12-4
CASSKQGNQPQHF
TGTGCCAGCAGTAAACAGGGCAATCAGCCCCAGCATTTT
>-|TRBJ1-2|-|TRBV11-2
CASSPIDTVGDYGYTF
TGTGCCAGCAGCCCTATCGACACGGTCGGCGACTATGGCTACACCTTC
>-|TRBJ2-1|TRBD2|TRBV20-1
CSARDPPRQGGHEQFF
TGCAGTGCTAGAGACCCCCCTCGGCAGGGAGGGCATGAGCAGTTCTTC
>-|TRBJ2-7|-|TRBV6-2/TRBV6-3
CASSDRQSYEQYF
TGTGCCAGCAGTGATCGACAATCCTACGAGCAGTACTTC
>-|TRBJ1-2|-|TRBV20-1
CCARDRGRSLNYGYTF
TGCTGTGCTAGAGATAGGGGCCGCTCACTTAACTATGGCTACACCTTC
>many|TRBJ2-1|-|TRBV5-1
CASSLGAVYSYNEQFF
TGCGCCAGCAGCTTGGGGGCCGTTTACTCCTACAATGAGCAGTTCTTC
>few|TRBJ2-2|-|TRBV6-2/TRBV6-3
CASCGMNTGELFF
TGTGCCAGCTGCGGGATGAACACCGGGGAGCTGTTTTTT
>many|TRBJ2-2|-|TRBV13
CASSFQFANTGELFF
TGTGCCAGCAGCTTCCAGTTCGCGAACACCGGGGAGCTGTTTTTT
>-|TRBJ2-2|-|TRBV20-1
CSAPSGRTGELFF
TGCAGTGCCCCGTCCGGCCGCACCGGGGAGCTGTTTTTT
>-|TRBJ1-6|-|TRBV3-1
CASSHQGRGNSPLHF
TGTGCCAGCAGCCACCAGGGGAGAGGCAATTCACCCCTCCACTTT
>few|TRBJ2-7|-|TRBV20-1
CSAPRDPNNYEQYF
TGCAGTGCTCCCCGGGACCCAAACAACTACGAGCAGTACTTC
>-|TRBJ2-7|-|TRBV19
CASSDGLVHEQYF
TGTGCCAGTAGCGATGGACTGGTCCACGAGCAGTACTTC
>-|TRBJ1-4|-|TRBV3-1
CASSLRQVAAEKLFF
TGTGCCAGCAGTCTTCGACAGGTCGCCGCTGAAAAACTGTTTTTT
>few|TRBJ1-6|-|TRBV7-9
CASSLANSPLHF
TGTGCCAGCAGCTTAGCGAATTCACCCCTCCACTTT
>-|TRBJ2-7|-|TRBV7-2
CASSLNGLVTYEQYF
TGTGCCAGCAGCTTAAACGGGTTGGTTACTTACGAGCAGTACTTC
>many|TRBJ2-1|TRBD2|TRBV7-2
CASNLAGPLYNEQFF
TGTGCCAGCAACCTAGCGGGGCCCCTCTACAATGAGCAGTTCTTC